The entry below gives a single T cell receptor beta chain sequence along with its context. The data were taken from a study of blood T cell repertoires in COVID-19. At the level of the study: COVID-19 samples collected from the United States, Italy and Spain covered acute and convalescent phases. PBMCs, B-cell-depleted T cells, or T cells provided the cDNA or gDNA that made up the material.

This study enrolled people aged about 18 to 90 from about 24 US geographic areas. The CDR3 sequence is 15 residues long. Trimming stripped 5 bases from V and 0 bases from J, with 13 bases between. CDR1 SGHNT and CDR2 YENEEA come from the germline V gene. In the authors' methods: Reference gene primer amplification yielded estimated nucleated cell counts. Sequenced by immunoSEQ multiplex PCR; TCRdb stores in-frame clones only, minus some. V and J calls and clone size are given by that table; D and trimming were obtained from the DNA. The sample comprises under 250,000 clones, around 81% of which are singletons, and approximately 9% rests with the top ten.

Material for sequencing was PBMCs or T cells enriched from blood (not recorded which). This chain joins TRBV11-3 and TRBJ1-1; TRBD1 is a possible D gene (5 bases). The receptor's source is a woman between 50 and 59 years old with acute COVID-19. The CDR3 coding sequence is TGTGCCAGCAGCCCAGCCCAGGGTATGAACACTGAAGCTTTCTTT. Translating it yields CASSPAQGMNTEAFF.